The next 15 T cell receptor beta chains were all read from a single sample in a study of control samples from healthy donors and cancer patients. Assay: immunoSEQ multiplex PCR; the TCRdb copy retains only in-frame clones and omits some. In the table there are approximately 120,000 clones, roughly 86% of which are singletons. The specimen sequenced was blood. The origin of the receptors is a man aged 55 to 70 in good health.

The table lists this clone with a count of one. The chain uses TRBV29-1 and TRBJ1-2; 7 bases are shared with TRBD1. The germline gives CDR1 SQVTM, CDR2 ANQGSEA. This CDR3 has 13 amino acids. V lost 4 bases and J lost 8; bases outside the gene matches: 10. The CDR3 sequence: CSVVGGQILGYTF. Written as DNA, the CDR3 is TGCAGCGTTGTGGGGGGACAGATACTAGGCTACACCTTC.

V is TRBV7-2 and J is TRBJ1-2; TRBD1 matches 10 bases. The CDR3 runs to 16 residues. CDR1 SGHTA and CDR2 FQGNSA come from the germline V gene. With V trimmed by 3 bases and J by 3 bases, 7 bases remained unmatched. CDR3 sequence: CASSFRQGADDYGYTF. The CDR3 coding sequence is TGTGCCAGCAGCTTCAGACAGGGGGCTGATGACTATGGCTACACCTTC.

CDR3 sequence (DNA): TGTGCCACTCGGGACAGACCGGCCGCCGGGGAGCTGTTTTTT. Encoded protein: CATRDRPAAGELFF. The chain has TRBV19 and TRBJ2-2, with 7 bases matching TRBD1. Germline loops: CDR1 LNHDA, CDR2 SQIVND (reference sequence). The CDR3 is made up of 14 amino acids. J lost 6 bases, V lost 10 bases, and 11 bases had no gene match. Complete variable domain (other parts from reference TRBV19 and TRBJ2-2): DGGITQSPKYLFRKEGQNVTLSCEQNLNHDAMYWYRQDPGQGLRLIYYSQIVNDFQKGDIAEGYSVSREKKESFPLTVTSAQKNPTAFYLCATRDRPAAGELFFGEGSRLTVL.

This clone was detected only a few times. The chain has TRBV9 and TRBJ2-1; 10 positions agree with TRBD1. The germline CDR1 and CDR2 sequences are SGDLS and YYNGEE. Trimming removed 3 bases from V and 5 bases from J; junction bases left unmatched: 11. The CDR3 loop spans 17 amino acids. The CDR3 loop reads CASSERVRDRGNNEQFF. The CDR3 region has the DNA TGTGCCAGCAGCGAGAGGGTCAGGGACAGGGGTAACAATGAGCAGTTCTTC.

This clone was seen a single time. This chain connects TRBV14 to TRBJ2-1, with no clear D. Germline CDR1 is SGHDN and CDR2 is FVKESK. The CDR3 sequence is 13 residues long. The V and J ends lost 5 bases and 3 bases respectively, with 8 bases between them. CDR3 DNA sequence: TGTGCCAGCAGCAGTAATTACTACAATGAGCAGTTCTTC. Translating gives CASSSNYYNEQFF.

This clone has only a few counts. The CDR3 bases are TGCGCCAGCAGCCAAGATAACAGCCCAGGGGCCTATGGCTACACCTTC. It specifies CASSQDNSPGAYGYTF. This rearrangement joins TRBV4-3 to TRBJ1-2, with D perhaps matching TRBD1 (6 bases). The germline V gene has CDR1 LGHNA and CDR2 YSLEER. Trimming stripped 0 bases from V and 4 bases from J, with 15 bases between. This CDR3 is 16 amino acids long.

This clone was seen a single time. The genes are TRBV19 and TRBJ1-4; perhaps TRBD1 as D (5 bases). The V gene lost 7 bases and the J gene lost 0 bases, with 15 bases spanning the gap. The germline V gene has CDR1 LNHDA and CDR2 SQIVND (reference sequence). The CDR3 extends over 16 amino acids. The CDR3 loop is CASKGKQPATNEKLFF. CDR3 nucleotide sequence: TGTGCCAGTAAGGGGAAACAGCCAGCAACTAATGAAAAACTGTTTTTT.

This CDR3 is CASSLGREEGTEAFF. CDR3 sequence (DNA): TGTGCCAGCAGCTTAGGGAGGGAGGAAGGCACTGAAGCTTTCTTT. This sequence joins TRBV13 and TRBJ1-1; no reliable D call. CDR3 length: 15 amino acids. With 0 bases removed from V and 4 bases from J, the gap between germline ends came to 12 bases. Germline-derived CDR1 and CDR2 are PRHDT and FYEKMQ (reference sequence).

The table lists this clone with a count of one. The gene calls are TRBV10-3 and TRBJ2-7, with 12 bases aligning to TRBD2. Germline V gene sequence: CDR1 ENHRY, CDR2 SYGVKD. V dropped 10 bases and J dropped 2; count of bases not matched to a gene: 9. The CDR3 has 15 amino acids. The CDR3 spells CATSFSSGGAYEQYF. The CDR3 coding sequence is TGTGCCACCTCCTTTTCTAGCGGGGGGGCCTACGAGCAGTACTTC.

The chain uses TRBV6-5 and TRBJ2-7; 11 bases are shared with TRBD1. V lost 4 bases and J lost 3; bases outside the gene matches: 5. Per the germline V gene, CDR1 is MNHEY and CDR2 is SVGAGI. The CDR3 is made up of 15 amino acids. CDR3 in DNA: TGTGCCAGCAGTTTCCCGGGGACAGGGGGCTACGAGCAGTACTTC. It codes for CASSFPGTGGYEQYF.

V is TRBV6-2 or TRBV6-3 and J is TRBJ2-5; D remains unclear. Germline loops: CDR1 MNHEY, CDR2 SVGEGT. This CDR3 comprises 12 residues. Trimming stripped 5 bases from V and 10 bases from J, with 14 bases between. CDR3 nucleotide sequence: TGTGCCAGCAGTCCAGGACCACCGCTCCAGTACTTC. It is translated as CASSPGPPLQYF.

The rearrangement links TRBV7-3 to TRBJ2-1; no firm D call. V lost 2 bases and J 10 bases, leaving 18 bases between the germline ends. Germline CDR1 SGHTA, CDR2 FQGTGA. The CDR3 extends over 15 amino acids. CDR3 amino acids: CASSLGSRSSSEQFF. The CDR3, as DNA: TGTGCCAGCAGCTTAGGCTCGAGGAGCTCCTCCGAGCAGTTCTTC. Based on the CDR3 plus reference TRBV7-3 and TRBJ2-1, the full variable domain is GAGVSQTPSNKVTEKGKYVELRCDPISGHTALYWYRQSLGQGPEFLIYFQGTGAADDSGLPNDRFFAVRPEGSVSTLKIQRTERGDSAVYLCASSLGSRSSSEQFFGPGTRLTVL.

The V gene is TRBV7-6, the J gene TRBJ1-4; 8 nucleotides line up with TRBD1. Germline trimming cut 2 bases from V and 7 bases from J; bases unmatched to any gene: 6. The length of the CDR3 is 15 residues. In germline, CDR1 is SGHVS, CDR2 FNYEAQ. CDR3 protein: CASSLFQGAVEKLFF. As DNA, the CDR3 is TGTGCCAGCAGCTTATTTCAGGGGGCGGTTGAAAAACTGTTTTTT.

V and J are TRBV7-9 and TRBJ1-2; 9 bases line up with TRBD1. Germline assignment: CDR1 SEHNR and CDR2 FQNEAQ (reference sequence). The CDR3 is made up of 15 amino acids. Trimming cost V 5 bases and J 2 bases; bases outside gene matches: 6. The CDR3 protein is CASSPRDRENYGYTF. CDR3 nucleotide sequence: TGTGCCAGCAGCCCCCGGGACAGGGAAAACTATGGCTACACCTTC.

The genes are TRBV11-2 and TRBJ2-2, with 8 bases matching TRBD2. The V and J ends lost 1 base and 5 bases, in that order; junction bases with no gene match: 15. From germline, CDR1 is SGHAT and CDR2 FQNNGV. The CDR3 is 19 residues long. DNA for the CDR3: TGTGCCAGCAGCTTAGTGGCTACGGGGGGGCAAAGATTGACCGGGGAGCTGTTTTTT. This sequence encodes CASSLVATGGQRLTGELFF.